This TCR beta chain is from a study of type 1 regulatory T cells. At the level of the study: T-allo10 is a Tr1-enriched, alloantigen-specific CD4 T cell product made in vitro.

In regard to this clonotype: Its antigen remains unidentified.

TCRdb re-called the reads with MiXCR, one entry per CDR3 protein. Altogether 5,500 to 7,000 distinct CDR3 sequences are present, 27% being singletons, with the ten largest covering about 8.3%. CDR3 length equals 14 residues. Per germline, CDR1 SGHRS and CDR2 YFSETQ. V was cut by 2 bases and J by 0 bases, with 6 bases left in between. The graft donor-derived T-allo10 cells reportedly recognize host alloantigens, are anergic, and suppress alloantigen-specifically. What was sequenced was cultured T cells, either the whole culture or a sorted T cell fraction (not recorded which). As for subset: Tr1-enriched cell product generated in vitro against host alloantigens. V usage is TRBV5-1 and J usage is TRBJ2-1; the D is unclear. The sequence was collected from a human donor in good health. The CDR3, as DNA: TGCGCCAGCAGCTTAGGTGTCTCCTACAATGAGCAGTTCTTC. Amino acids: CASSLGVSYNEQFF.